Presented here are 13 T cell receptor beta chains from one specimen sequenced in a study of early T cells in non-severe SARS-CoV-2 infection. MiXCR was run by TCRdb on the 5' RACE reads, yielding one entry per CDR3 protein. The sample comprises tens of thousands of distinct CDR3 sequences, about a tenth of which are singletons, and 6.4% rests with the top ten. Specimen: whole blood. Source of these receptors: an adult who was a healthcare worker with PCR-confirmed SARS-CoV-2 infection or an uninfected control (not recorded which).

This clonotype occurred many times. J is TRBJ2-7 and V is TRBV14; D gene uncertain. V lost 0 bases, J lost 5 bases, and 2 bases lay in between. The V gene's germline CDR1 is SGHDN and CDR2 FVKESK. The CDR3 totals 11 residues. CDR3 DNA: TGTGCCAGCAGCCAAGACCACGAGCAGTACTTC. This gives the protein CASSQDHEQYF. Together with reference TRBV14 and TRBJ2-7, the CDR3 gives the full variable domain: EAGVTQFPSHSVIEKGQTVTLRCDPISGHDNLYWYRRVMGKEIKFLLHFVKESKQDESGMPNNRFLAERTGGTYSTLKVQPAELEDSGVYFCASSQDHEQYFGPGTRLTVT.

This clonotype was counted many times. The CDR3 region has the DNA TGTGCCAGTAAGGTGGGGACTGAGAATTCACCCCTCCACTTT. This sequence encodes CASKVGTENSPLHF. The rearrangement links TRBV19 to TRBJ1-6; perhaps TRBD1 as D (5 bases). CDR1 is LNHDA, CDR2 SQIVND, per germline (reference sequence). The ends were cut back, 7 bases at V and 7 bases at J, with 14 bases in the middle. This CDR3 is 14 amino acids long.

In this sample, this clonotype turned up a few times. V is TRBV7-8 and J is TRBJ2-2, with 10 positions matching TRBD2. The germline CDR1 and CDR2 sequences are SGHVS and FQNEAQ. The CDR3 is 18 residues long. Losses at the gene ends were 1 base for V and 6 bases for J; bases not matched to a gene: 11. CDR3 DNA sequence: TGTGCCAGCAGCTTAGTTGTGGCTTGGCTAGCGGGAGCCGGGGAGCTGTTTTTT. This codes for CASSLVVAWLAGAGELFF.

This clonotype occurred many times. The V call is TRBV21-1, the J call TRBJ2-7; the D call TRBD1 from the table was never checked on the DNA. TRBV21-1 is annotated as a pseudogene. The CDR3 spans 17 residues. CDR3 sequence: CASSKPDRAGKVREQYF. The CDR3 DNA sequence: TGTGCCAGCAGCAAACCCGACAGGGCAGGTAAAGTTAGGGAGCAGTACTTC.

Ten or more counts support this clonotype. The CDR3 region has the DNA TGTGCCAGCAGCTCGACAGCTAATCAGCCCCAGCATTTT. This gives the protein CASSSTANQPQHF. The chain has TRBV7-8 and TRBJ1-5, with D tentatively TRBD1 (5 bases). V was shortened by 4 bases and J by 4 bases, with 8 bases between the two germline ends. From germline, CDR1 is SGHVS and CDR2 FQNEAQ. The CDR3 sequence is 13 residues long.

CDR3: CASSLEGRRGLYNEQFF. CDR3 DNA: TGTGCCAGCAGTTTAGAAGGCAGGAGGGGCCTCTACAATGAGCAGTTCTTC. The rearrangement uses TRBV12-3 or TRBV12-4 and TRBJ2-1; maybe TRBD2 (6 bases). The CDR3 is made up of 17 amino acids. V lost 1 base and J lost 3, with 16 bases in between.

This clonotype occurred a few times. This chain uses TRBV4-1 with TRBJ1-2, with D tentatively TRBD1 (5 bases). The V end lost 0 bases, the J end lost 3 bases, and 17 bases lay between the germline ends. The CDR3 consists of 17 residues. The germline V gene encodes CDR1 MGHRA and CDR2 YSYEKL. The chain's CDR3 is CASSQDWGWVGDYGYTF. CDR3 sequence (DNA): TGCGCCAGCAGCCAAGATTGGGGCTGGGTAGGGGACTATGGCTACACCTTC.

This clonotype was observed a few times. The V gene is TRBV12-3 or TRBV12-4, the J gene TRBJ2-7, with 10 bases aligning to TRBD1. This CDR3 comprises 13 residues. V dropped 5 bases and J dropped 5; count of bases not matched to a gene: 3. The CDR3 nucleotides are TGTGCCAGCAGTCAGGGACAGGGGCACGAGCAGTACTTC. Translating it yields CASSQGQGHEQYF.

This clonotype has ten or more counts. The J gene is TRBJ2-1, the V gene TRBV20-1, with D perhaps assigned TRBD1 or TRBD2 (5 bases each). Trimming cost V 3 bases and J 6 bases, with 18 bases left between them. The CDR3 is made up of 15 amino acids. The germline V gene encodes CDR1 DFQATT and CDR2 SNEGSKA (reference sequence). The CDR3 reads CSAREARDGANEQFF. As DNA, the CDR3 is TGCAGTGCTAGGGAGGCCCGGGACGGGGCCAATGAGCAGTTCTTC.

This clonotype was recorded a few times. The chain recombines TRBV29-1 with TRBJ1-6, with unresolved D. Germline V gene data show CDR1 as SQVTM and CDR2 as ANQGSEA. Trimming shortened V by 5 bases and J by 15 bases, and 17 bases separated the two germline ends. This CDR3 region has 12 residues. CDR3 loop: CSVRSEQSNLHF. Here the CDR3 DNA reads TGCAGCGTTCGTTCGGAACAGAGCAACCTCCACTTT.

CDR3 nucleotide sequence: TGCAGCGCTCGACCTCCGGGACTAGCGGGTGAGCAGTTCTTC. Residues: CSARPPGLAGEQFF. This chain connects TRBV29-1 to TRBJ2-1, with TRBD2 identical over 12 bases. V was clipped by 7 bases and J by 9 bases; unmatched bases: 10. Germline CDR1 reads SQVTM; CDR2 reads ANQGSEA. The CDR3 sequence is 14 residues long.

A few counts support this clonotype. The chain joins TRBV14 to TRBJ2-7; D is perhaps TRBD1 (6 bases). There are 14 residues in the CDR3. V dropped 5 bases and J dropped 3 bases, with 14 bases sitting between them. From germline, CDR1 is SGHDN and CDR2 FVKESK. DNA for the CDR3: TGTGCCAGCAGCGACCGGGACACGGGCTACGAGCAGTACTTC. Amino acids: CASSDRDTGYEQYF.

This clonotype was detected many times. The V call is TRBV20-1, the J call TRBJ1-1; D remains unclear. The CDR3 is 12 amino acids. Between the trimmed V and J ends, which lost 3 bases and 4 bases, there was a span of 9 bases. The germline V gene encodes CDR1 DFQATT and CDR2 SNEGSKA (reference sequence). CDR3 in DNA: TGCAGTGCTAGGCCCCAAATCACTGAAGCTTTCTTT. Protein product: CSARPQITEAFF.